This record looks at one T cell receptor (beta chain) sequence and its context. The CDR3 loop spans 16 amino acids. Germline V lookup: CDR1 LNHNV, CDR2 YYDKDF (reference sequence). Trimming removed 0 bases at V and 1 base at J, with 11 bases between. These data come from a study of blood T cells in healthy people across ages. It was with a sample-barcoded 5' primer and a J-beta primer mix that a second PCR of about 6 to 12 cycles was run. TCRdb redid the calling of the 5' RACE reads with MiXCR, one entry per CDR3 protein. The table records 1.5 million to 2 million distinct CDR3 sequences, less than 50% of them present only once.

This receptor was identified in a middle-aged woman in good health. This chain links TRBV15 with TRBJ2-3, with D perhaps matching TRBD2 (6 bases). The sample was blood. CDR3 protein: CATSRDRAGRTDTQYF. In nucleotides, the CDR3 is TGTGCCACCAGCAGAGACCGCGCGGGGCGCACAGATACGCAGTATTTT.